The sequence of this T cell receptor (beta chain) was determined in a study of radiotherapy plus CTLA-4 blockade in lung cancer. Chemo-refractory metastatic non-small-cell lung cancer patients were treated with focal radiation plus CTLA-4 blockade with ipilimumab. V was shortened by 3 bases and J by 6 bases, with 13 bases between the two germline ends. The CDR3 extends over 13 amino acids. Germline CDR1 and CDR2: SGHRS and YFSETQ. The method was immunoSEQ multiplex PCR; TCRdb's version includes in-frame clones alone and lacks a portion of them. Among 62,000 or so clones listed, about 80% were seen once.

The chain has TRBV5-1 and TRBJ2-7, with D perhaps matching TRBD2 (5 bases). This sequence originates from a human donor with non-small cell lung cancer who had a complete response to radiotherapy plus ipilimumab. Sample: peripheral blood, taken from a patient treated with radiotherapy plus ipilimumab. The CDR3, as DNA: TGCGCCAGCAGCTGGCCCACGGCGGGCGAGCAGTACTTC. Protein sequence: CASSWPTAGEQYF.